The entry that follows covers one TCR beta chain sequence. Its target is unknown. This specimen belongs to a study of beta chain features in type 1 diabetes. The V gene's germline CDR1 is MGHRA and CDR2 YSYEKL. The CDR3 spans 17 residues. V lost 4 bases, J lost 4 bases, and 19 bases lay in between. Study outcomes and limitations: Patients with type 1 diabetes showed fewer VDJ junction insertions and more deletions. Researchers could not determine here whether HLA type influences TCRB rearrangement. Patients with Type 1 diabetes showed moderately but significantly shorter TCRB CDR3s in all four CD4+ subsets.

Of the isolated RNA, all was reverse transcribed, and so the sequenced material was expressed TCRB transcripts. TCRdb keeps only in-frame clones here, not all; method: immunoSEQ multiplex PCR. Seen here are 500,000 to 850,000 clones, over 11% observed once, and the top ten hold just under 0.04%. The chain links TRBV4-1 to TRBJ2-2; the D is unclear. This TCR came from a man aged 18 to 35 with type 1 diabetes. Sample: naive CD4+ T cells from blood. DNA for the CDR3: TGCGCCAGCAGCCTCCTTACTCTACCCGGCGGCACCGGGGAGCTGTTTTTT. Translating gives CASSLLTLPGGTGELFF.